The 7 T cell receptor beta chains presented below share a single source sample, sequenced in a study of shared clonotypes between healthy human individuals. Using immunoSEQ multiplex PCR, the repertoire was profiled, and TCRdb retains in-frame clones only, with some absent. In the table there are fewer than 400,000 clones, less than 85% of which are singletons. The sample taken for sequencing was memory CD4+ T cells sorted from blood. Subset described: CD45RA-negative fraction. Source of these receptors: a man between 25 and 39 years old in good health.

This chain links TRBV28 with TRBJ1-2; TRBD1 is a possible D gene (5 bases). Trimming pared 11 bases from V and 3 bases from J, leaving 10 bases between. The germline CDR1 and CDR2 sequences are MDHEN and SYDVKM. This CDR3 has 11 amino acids. Here the CDR3 reads CAAGRYYGYTF. The CDR3, as DNA: TGTGCCGCAGGGCGATACTATGGCTACACCTTC.

The rearrangement uses TRBV7-6 and TRBJ1-1; D not certain. V lost 0 bases to trimming and J lost 0 bases, with 14 bases between them. The CDR3 extends over 17 amino acids. Germline-derived CDR1 and CDR2 are SGHVS and FNYEAQ. The CDR3 here is CASSLARVGSLNTEAFF. The CDR3 DNA follows: TGTGCCAGCAGCTTAGCTCGGGTAGGGTCGCTGAACACTGAAGCTTTCTTT.

The V call is TRBV6-1, the J call TRBJ2-1; TRBD2 agrees at 8 bases. The J segment lost 7 bases and the V segment lost 5 bases, leaving 10 bases of the junction unmatched. This CDR3 comprises 15 residues. Germline loops: CDR1 MNHNS, CDR2 SASEGT. In nucleotides, the CDR3 is TGTGCCAGCAGTACCCAACCGGGACTAGAGAATGAGCAGTTCTTC. Amino acids: CASSTQPGLENEQFF.

This clone has only a few counts. V and J are TRBV6-1 and TRBJ1-2, with D perhaps TRBD1 (6 bases). V lost 4 bases to trimming and J lost 1 base, with 13 bases between them. Germline CDR1 is MNHNS and CDR2 is SASEGT. There are 15 residues in the CDR3. The CDR3 DNA is TGTGCCAGCAGTGTGAGGGGGGTGGGTAACTATGGCTACACCTTC. It yields the protein CASSVRGVGNYGYTF.

The V gene is TRBV2, the J gene TRBJ2-7; 7 bases line up with TRBD2. CDR3 length: 15 residues. V lost 3 bases to trimming and J lost 1 base; unmatched junction nucleotides: 6. The germline V gene encodes CDR1 SNHLY and CDR2 FYNNEI. CDR3 coding DNA: TGTGCCAGCAGTGATCGTGGGAGGGATTCCTACGAGCAGTACTTC. It translates to CASSDRGRDSYEQYF.

This clone came up once. This chain links TRBV18 with TRBJ2-7; D is ambiguous. Germline V lookup: CDR1 KGHSH, CDR2 LQKENI. This CDR3 comprises 12 residues. Trimming pared 3 bases from V and 3 bases from J, leaving 6 bases between. CDR3 DNA: TGTGCCAGCTCACCCTCATACTACGAGCAGTACTTC. This gives the protein CASSPSYYEQYF.

J is TRBJ2-5 and V is TRBV30, with TRBD2 identical over 8 bases. Per the germline V gene, CDR1 is GTSNPN and CDR2 is SVGIG (reference sequence). The CDR3 length is 15 residues. The V segment lost 3 bases and the J segment 5 bases; nucleotides outside the gene matches: 11. The CDR3 spells CAWRAGTSLRETQYF. The CDR3 DNA is TGTGCCTGGAGAGCCGGGACTAGTCTTAGGGAGACCCAGTACTTC.